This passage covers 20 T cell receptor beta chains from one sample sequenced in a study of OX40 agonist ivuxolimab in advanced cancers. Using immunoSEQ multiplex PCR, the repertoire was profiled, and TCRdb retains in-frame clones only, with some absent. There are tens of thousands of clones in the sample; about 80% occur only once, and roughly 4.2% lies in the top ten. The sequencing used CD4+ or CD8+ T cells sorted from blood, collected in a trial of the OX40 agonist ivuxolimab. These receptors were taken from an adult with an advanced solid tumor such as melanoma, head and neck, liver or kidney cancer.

CDR3 DNA sequence: TGTGCCAGCAGTGACGGGACATTCCAAGAGACCCAGTACTTC. Translated: CASSDGTFQETQYF. The chain combines TRBV6-1 with TRBJ2-5; perhaps TRBD1 as D (6 bases). Germline CDR1 and CDR2: MNHNS and SASEGT. The CDR3 is made up of 14 amino acids. The V and J ends lost 3 bases and 1 base respectively, with 9 bases between them.

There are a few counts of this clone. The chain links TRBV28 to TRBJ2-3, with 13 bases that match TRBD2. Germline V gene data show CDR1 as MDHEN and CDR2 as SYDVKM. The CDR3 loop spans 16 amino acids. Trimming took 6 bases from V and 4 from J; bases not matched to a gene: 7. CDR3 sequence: CASRPGLAGRSDTQYF. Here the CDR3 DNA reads TGTGCCAGCAGACCGGGACTAGCGGGGCGATCAGATACGCAGTATTTT.

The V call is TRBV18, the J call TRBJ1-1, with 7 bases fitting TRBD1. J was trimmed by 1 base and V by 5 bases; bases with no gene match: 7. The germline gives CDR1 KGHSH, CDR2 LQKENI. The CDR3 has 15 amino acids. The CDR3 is CASSVDRVQNTEAFF. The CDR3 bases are TGTGCCAGCTCAGTCGACAGGGTGCAGAACACTGAAGCTTTCTTT.

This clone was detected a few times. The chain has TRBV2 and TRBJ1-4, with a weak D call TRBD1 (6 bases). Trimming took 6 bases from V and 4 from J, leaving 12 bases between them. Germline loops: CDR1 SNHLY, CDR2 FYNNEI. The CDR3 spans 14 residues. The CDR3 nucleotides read TGTGCCAGCAGCCAGGACAGCTTTAATGAAAAACTGTTTTTT. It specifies CASSQDSFNEKLFF.

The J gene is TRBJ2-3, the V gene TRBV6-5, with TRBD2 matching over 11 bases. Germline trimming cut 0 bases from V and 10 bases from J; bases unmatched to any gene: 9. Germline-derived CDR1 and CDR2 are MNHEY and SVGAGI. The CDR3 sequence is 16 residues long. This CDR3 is CASSYSTSGGPGSQYF. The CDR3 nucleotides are TGTGCCAGCAGTTACTCTACTAGCGGGGGCCCAGGGTCGCAGTATTTT.

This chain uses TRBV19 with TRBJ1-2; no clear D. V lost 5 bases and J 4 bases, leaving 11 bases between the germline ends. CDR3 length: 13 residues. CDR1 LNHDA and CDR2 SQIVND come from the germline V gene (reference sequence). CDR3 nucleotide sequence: TGTGCCAGTAGTCCTCCACCCCTCTATGGCTACACCTTC. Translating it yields CASSPPPLYGYTF.

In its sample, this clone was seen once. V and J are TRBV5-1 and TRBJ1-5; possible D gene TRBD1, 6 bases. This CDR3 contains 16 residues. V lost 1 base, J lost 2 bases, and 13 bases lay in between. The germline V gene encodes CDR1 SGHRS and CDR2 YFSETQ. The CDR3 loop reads CASSLSGEGGNQPQHF. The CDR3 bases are TGCGCCAGCAGCTTGTCGGGGGAGGGGGGCAATCAGCCCCAGCATTTT.

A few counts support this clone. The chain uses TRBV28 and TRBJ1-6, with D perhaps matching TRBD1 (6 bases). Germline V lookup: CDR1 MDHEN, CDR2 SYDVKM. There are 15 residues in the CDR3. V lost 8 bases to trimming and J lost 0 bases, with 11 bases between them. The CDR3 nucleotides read TGTGCCAGCTGGGACATACCCTCCTATAATTCACCCCTCCACTTT. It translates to CASWDIPSYNSPLHF.

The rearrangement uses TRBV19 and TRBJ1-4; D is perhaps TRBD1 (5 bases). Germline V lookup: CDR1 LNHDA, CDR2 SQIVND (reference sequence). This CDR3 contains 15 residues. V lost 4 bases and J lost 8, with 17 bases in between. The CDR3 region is CASSTQGRPTEKLFF. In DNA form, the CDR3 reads TGTGCCAGTAGTACCCAGGGAAGACCTACAGAAAAACTGTTTTTT.

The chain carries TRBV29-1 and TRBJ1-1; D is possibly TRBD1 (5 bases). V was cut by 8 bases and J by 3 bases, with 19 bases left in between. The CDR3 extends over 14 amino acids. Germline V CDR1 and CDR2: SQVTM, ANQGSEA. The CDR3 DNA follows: TGCAGCTACGTTGGGGGAATGAGCTACACTGAAGCTTTCTTT. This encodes CSYVGGMSYTEAFF.

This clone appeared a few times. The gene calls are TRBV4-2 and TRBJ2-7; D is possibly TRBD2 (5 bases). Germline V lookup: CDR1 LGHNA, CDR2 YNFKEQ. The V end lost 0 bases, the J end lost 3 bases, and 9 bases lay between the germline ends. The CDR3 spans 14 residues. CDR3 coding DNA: TGTGCCAGCAGCCAAGATAGGGCGGGCTACGAGCAGTACTTC. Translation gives CASSQDRAGYEQYF.

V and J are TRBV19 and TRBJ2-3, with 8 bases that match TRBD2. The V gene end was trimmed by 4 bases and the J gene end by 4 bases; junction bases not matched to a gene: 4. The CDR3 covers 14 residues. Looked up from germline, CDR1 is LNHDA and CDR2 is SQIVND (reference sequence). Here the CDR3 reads CASSSPGGADTQYF. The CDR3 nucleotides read TGTGCCAGTAGTAGCCCGGGGGGGGCAGATACGCAGTATTTT.

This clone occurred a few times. The CDR3 bases are TGCGCCAGCAGCCAAGATGGGGAGGGAGCCCCAAGTAACTATGGCTACACCTTC. It encodes CASSQDGEGAPSNYGYTF. The gene calls are TRBV4-3 and TRBJ1-2; D not resolved. Looked up from germline, CDR1 is LGHNA and CDR2 is YSLEER. V lost 0 bases to trimming and J lost 1 base, with 18 bases between them. The CDR3 is made up of 18 amino acids.

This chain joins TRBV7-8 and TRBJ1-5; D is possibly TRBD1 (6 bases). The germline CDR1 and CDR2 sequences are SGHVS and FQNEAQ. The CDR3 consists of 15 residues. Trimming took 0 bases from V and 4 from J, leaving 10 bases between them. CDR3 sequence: CASSLAAGTNQPQHF. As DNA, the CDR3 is TGTGCCAGCAGCTTAGCGGCAGGGACAAATCAGCCCCAGCATTTT.

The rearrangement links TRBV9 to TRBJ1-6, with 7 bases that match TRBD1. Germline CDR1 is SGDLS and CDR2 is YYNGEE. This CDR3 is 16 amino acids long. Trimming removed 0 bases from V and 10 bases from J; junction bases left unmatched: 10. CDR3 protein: CASSVDSTGRGSPLHF. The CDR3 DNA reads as TGTGCCAGCAGCGTAGATTCGACAGGGAGAGGATCACCCCTCCACTTT.

The CDR3 DNA reads as TGTGCCAGCAGCCAATTGGGGGTCGGGGAGCTGTTTTTT. Amino acid sequence: CASSQLGVGELFF. The chain links TRBV14 to TRBJ2-2, with D perhaps matching TRBD1 or TRBD2 (5 bases each). Trimming removed 2 bases at V and 7 bases at J, with 8 bases between. Per the germline V gene, CDR1 is SGHDN and CDR2 is FVKESK. This CDR3 contains 13 residues.

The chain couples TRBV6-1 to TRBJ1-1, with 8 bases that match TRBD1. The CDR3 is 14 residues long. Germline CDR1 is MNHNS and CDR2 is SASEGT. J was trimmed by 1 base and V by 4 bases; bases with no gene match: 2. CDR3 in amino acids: CASSAGQGNTEAFF. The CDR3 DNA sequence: TGTGCCAGCAGTGCCGGACAGGGGAACACTGAAGCTTTCTTT.

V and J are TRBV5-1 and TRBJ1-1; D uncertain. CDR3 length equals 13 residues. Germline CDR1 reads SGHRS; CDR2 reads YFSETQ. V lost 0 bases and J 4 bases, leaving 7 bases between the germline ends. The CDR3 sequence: CASSLGEGTEAFF. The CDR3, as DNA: TGCGCCAGCAGCTTGGGGGAGGGCACTGAAGCTTTCTTT. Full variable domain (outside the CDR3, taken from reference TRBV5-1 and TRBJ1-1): KAGVTQTPRYLIKTRGQQVTLSCSPISGHRSVSWYQQTPGQGLQFLFEYFSETQRNKGNFPGRFSGRQFSNSRSEMNVSTLELGDSALYLCASSLGEGTEAFFGQGTRLTVV.

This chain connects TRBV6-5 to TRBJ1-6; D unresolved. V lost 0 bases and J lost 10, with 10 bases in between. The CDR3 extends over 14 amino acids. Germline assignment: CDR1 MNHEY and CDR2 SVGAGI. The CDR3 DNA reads TGTGCCAGCAGTTACTCCGGGTGGGGATCACCCCTCCACTTT. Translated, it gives CASSYSGWGSPLHF.

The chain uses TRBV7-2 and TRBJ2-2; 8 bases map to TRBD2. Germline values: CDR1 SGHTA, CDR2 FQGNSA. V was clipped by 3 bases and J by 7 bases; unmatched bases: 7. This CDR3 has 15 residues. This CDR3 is CASSFDGGAGGELFF. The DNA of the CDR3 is TGTGCCAGCAGCTTCGACGGGGGGGCCGGCGGGGAGCTGTTTTTT.